This is a list of T cell receptor beta chains from one sample in a study of T-cell memory formation after mild COVID-19. TCRdb re-derived calls from the 5' RACE reads in MiXCR, one entry per CDR3 protein. The sample includes around 390,000 distinct CDR3 sequences, about 16% of them seen just once. Sequenced input: PBMCs or a T cell subset sorted from them (not recorded which). The receptors shown here come from a young man who had mild COVID-19 (a few samples of this study predate the infection). Cell type and time point are not known. Each CDR3 is given with its conserved first and last residue. D genes are given only for firm matches. Expanded clones get a size class; other rows say once, few or many, or leave the size out.

v_gene	j_gene	d_gene	abundance	CDR3aa	CDR3nt
TRBV3-1	TRBJ1-6	-	-	CASSLSLGSPLHF	TGTGCCAGCAGTCTTTCCCTGGGTTCACCCCTCCACTTT
TRBV20-1	TRBJ2-5	-	-	CSARPSGVVETQYF	TGCAGTGCTAGACCTTCAGGGGTAGTTGAGACCCAGTACTTC
TRBV27	TRBJ2-2	-	few	CASCRAMNTGELFF	TGTGCCAGCTGTAGAGCCATGAACACCGGGGAGCTGTTTTTT
TRBV20-1	TRBJ1-4	-	-	CSPRDPQGGEKLFF	TGCAGTCCTAGAGATCCGCAGGGAGGTGAAAAACTGTTTTTT
TRBV9	TRBJ2-1	-	-	CASSEAARGWDEQFF	TGTGCCAGCAGCGAAGCGGCCCGGGGTTGGGACGAGCAGTTCTTC
TRBV6-1	TRBJ2-1	-	-	CASSGYPGYNEQFF	TGTGCCAGCAGTGGCTACCCGGGGTACAATGAGCAGTTCTTC
TRBV15	TRBJ2-2	TRBD1	many	CATRIQGFPTGELFF	TGTGCCACCAGAATACAGGGGTTCCCCACCGGGGAGCTGTTTTTT
TRBV12-3/TRBV12-4	TRBJ2-7	TRBD2	-	CASSFKRGTLGGQYF	TGTGCCAGCAGTTTTAAGCGGGGGACCCTAGGGGGGCAGTACTTC
TRBV7-9	TRBJ1-5	-	few	CASSGPSNQPQHF	TGTGCCAGCAGCGGACCGAGCAATCAGCCCCAGCATTTT
TRBV29-1	TRBJ1-1	-	few	CSSGTLGTEAFF	TGCAGCAGCGGGACCCTGGGGACGGAAGCTTTCTTT
TRBV7-3	TRBJ2-6	-	-	CASSSRRTVSGANVLTF	TGTGCCAGCAGCTCGCGACGGACCGTCTCTGGGGCCAACGTCCTGACTTTC
TRBV4-2	TRBJ1-5	-	-	CASSQDGQRHQPQHF	TGTGCCAGCAGCCAAGATGGTCAGAGGCATCAGCCCCAGCATTTT
TRBV29-1	TRBJ2-2	-	-	CSVDLGGAGTGELFF	TGCAGCGTTGATCTCGGGGGCGCCGGCACCGGGGAGCTGTTTTTT
TRBV4-3	TRBJ1-2	-	many	CASSQSSATNYGYTF	TGCGCCAGCAGCCAGAGCTCGGCGACTAACTATGGCTACACCTTC
TRBV4-1	TRBJ1-2	-	few	CASSQESGSGYTF	TGCGCCAGCAGCCAAGAATCGGGGAGTGGCTACACCTTC
TRBV5-1	TRBJ2-5	TRBD2	few	CASSFRLAGAQETQYF	TGCGCCAGCAGCTTTCGACTAGCGGGGGCCCAAGAGACCCAGTACTTC
TRBV6-2/TRBV6-3	TRBJ1-5	TRBD1	few	CASSYSGTGYNQPQHF	TGTGCCAGCAGTTACTCCGGGACAGGCTACAATCAGCCCCAGCATTTT
TRBV5-1	TRBJ2-3	TRBD2	-	CASSYGTSGGAGTDTQYF	TGCGCCAGCAGCTACGGGACTAGCGGGGGGGCCGGGACAGATACGCAGTATTTT
TRBV7-3	TRBJ2-1	TRBD2	few	CASSPQRERGRLFF	TGTGCCAGCAGCCCCCAAAGGGAGCGGGGACGGCTGTTCTTC
TRBV7-2	TRBJ2-5	TRBD1	few	CASSTWTGEETQYF	TGTGCCAGCAGCACCTGGACAGGAGAAGAGACCCAGTACTTC
TRBV24-1	TRBJ2-3	TRBD2	-	CATSDRGLAGATDTQYF	TGTGCCACCAGTGACCGGGGACTAGCGGGAGCAACAGATACGCAGTATTTT
TRBV6-2/TRBV6-3	TRBJ2-2	-	few	CASGLFGTGELFF	TGTGCCAGCGGACTATTCGGCACCGGGGAGCTGTTTTTT
TRBV12-3/TRBV12-4	TRBJ1-5	-	-	CASSLGTGRGNQPQHF	TGTGCCAGCAGTTTAGGCACAGGAAGGGGTAATCAGCCCCAGCATTTT
TRBV12-3/TRBV12-4	TRBJ2-2	TRBD2	few	CASSLRGGQGGELFF	TGTGCCAGCAGTTTACGGGGGGGCCAAGGCGGGGAGCTGTTTTTT
TRBV29-1	TRBJ2-7	-	few	CSVDTLTAEQYF	TGCAGCGTAGATACTCTGACTGCCGAGCAGTACTTC
TRBV6-2/TRBV6-3	TRBJ2-1	TRBD2	-	CDSFPVVAGSYNEQFF	TGTGACAGCTTTCCTGTGGTAGCGGGGTCCTACAATGAGCAGTTCTTC
TRBV12-3/TRBV12-4	TRBJ1-2	-	-	CASSFRGTYGYTF	TGTGCCAGCAGTTTTCGGGGAACCTATGGCTACACCTTC
TRBV4-3	TRBJ1-1	TRBD1	-	CASSPGGNMDTEAFF	TGCGCCAGCAGCCCAGGGGGCAATATGGACACTGAAGCTTTCTTT
TRBV4-1	TRBJ1-1	-	-	CASSQDLALTRRTEAFF	TGCGCCAGCAGCCAAGATCTCGCGCTAACCCGGCGGACTGAAGCTTTCTTT
TRBV29-1	TRBJ1-2	-	-	CSVAPSGYTF	TGCAGCGTTGCCCCGAGTGGCTACACCTTC
TRBV20-1	TRBJ2-7	TRBD2	few	CSASSGAYEQYF	TGCAGTGCTAGTAGCGGGGCCTACGAGCAGTACTTC
TRBV3-1	TRBJ2-5	-	many	CASSQGDGQETQYF	TGTGCCAGCAGCCAAGGTGACGGACAAGAGACCCAGTACTTC
TRBV5-4	TRBJ2-3	-	-	CASSTPPGGFRGTDTQYF	TGTGCCAGCAGCACACCACCCGGGGGATTCAGGGGTACAGATACGCAGTATTTT
TRBV9	TRBJ2-5	TRBD2	many	CASSVGTSGGETQYF	TGTGCCAGCAGCGTAGGGACTAGCGGGGGAGAGACCCAGTACTTC
TRBV11-2	TRBJ1-6	-	few	CASSQGIDNSPLHF	TGTGCCAGCAGTCAGGGGATAGATAATTCACCCCTCCACTTT
TRBV12-3/TRBV12-4	TRBJ2-5	TRBD2	-	CASSLARGLAGGLETQYF	TGTGCCAGCAGTTTAGCGAGGGGACTAGCGGGGGGGCTGGAGACCCAGTACTTC
TRBV7-9	TRBJ1-1	-	-	CASSSWGVLNTEAFF	TGTGCCAGCAGCTCATGGGGGGTTCTTAACACTGAAGCTTTCTTT
TRBV7-9	TRBJ2-1	-	-	CASSLGVPYNEQFF	TGTGCCAGCAGCTTAGGGGTCCCTTACAATGAGCAGTTCTTC
TRBV21-1	TRBJ2-5	-	-	CASSKGGRKTQYF	TGTGCCAGCAGCAAAGGAGGGCGGAAGACCCAGTACTTC
TRBV2	TRBJ2-3	TRBD2	-	CASLQRGGPSTDTQYF	TGTGCCAGCCTCCAGCGGGGGGGACCCAGCACAGATACGCAGTATTTT
TRBV20-1	TRBJ1-1	-	-	CSGLRSGQIGVPEAFF	TGCAGTGGTCTAAGGTCCGGACAGATTGGGGTACCTGAAGCTTTCTTT
TRBV12-3/TRBV12-4	TRBJ1-5	-	many	CASSLDSQKPQHF	TGTGCCAGCAGTCTAGACAGCCAAAAGCCCCAGCATTTT
TRBV25-1	TRBJ1-1	-	few	CASSGDRPGPEAFF	TGTGCCAGCAGTGGAGACAGACCTGGCCCTGAAGCTTTCTTT
TRBV10-3	TRBJ2-3	-	few	CAISANRGTDTQYF	TGTGCCATCAGTGCTAACAGAGGCACAGATACGCAGTATTTT
TRBV19	TRBJ1-6	TRBD1	few	CATNTGQPNSPLHF	TGTGCCACAAACACGGGACAGCCCAATTCACCCCTCCACTTT
TRBV6-5	TRBJ2-5	-	few	CASSYSEGTETQYF	TGTGCCAGCAGTTACTCGGAGGGAACAGAGACCCAGTACTTC
TRBV30	TRBJ2-5	-	-	CAWNLGPETQYF	TGTGCCTGGAACCTCGGCCCAGAGACCCAGTACTTC
TRBV11-3	TRBJ2-2	-	few	CASRGTGTDGELFF	TGTGCCAGCCGGGGCACTGGGACGGACGGGGAGCTGTTTTTT
TRBV7-6	TRBJ2-3	TRBD2	-	CASSARGAGDTQYF	TGTGCCAGCAGCGCGCGGGGGGCCGGGGATACGCAGTATTTT
TRBV14	TRBJ1-4	TRBD1	few	CASSQDLSRGRKLFF	TGTGCCAGCAGCCAAGATCTCAGCAGGGGGCGGAAACTGTTTTTT
TRBV5-1	TRBJ2-2	TRBD2	few	CASSLASASGRGGELFF	TGCGCCAGCAGCTTGGCCTCGGCTAGCGGACGGGGCGGGGAGCTGTTTTTT
TRBV7-2	TRBJ2-5	-	-	CASSPTSGLQETQYF	TGTGCCAGCAGCCCCACCAGCGGCCTCCAAGAGACCCAGTACTTC
TRBV27	TRBJ2-7	-	few	CASRPGAFIYEQYF	TGTGCCAGCAGACCCGGGGCCTTCATCTACGAGCAGTACTTC
TRBV5-1	TRBJ2-4	TRBD2	many	CASSWKNPGLAGARGNIQYF	TGCGCCAGCAGCTGGAAGAATCCGGGACTAGCGGGGGCCCGAGGAAACATTCAGTACTTC
TRBV20-1	TRBJ2-2	TRBD2	few	CSASRLAGGHTGELFF	TGCAGTGCTAGTAGACTAGCGGGGGGCCACACCGGGGAGCTGTTTTTT